The clone carrying this TCR beta chain was detected only a few times. What it recognizes is unknown. The data originate from a study of beta chain features in type 1 diabetes. Germline CDR1 MNHEY, CDR2 SVGAGI. This CDR3 comprises 13 residues. The V gene lost 0 bases and the J gene lost 4 bases, with 7 bases spanning the gap. Every bit of the isolated RNA underwent reverse transcription, so sequencing read expressed TCRB transcripts. The data were produced by immunoSEQ multiplex PCR, yet TCRdb's version contains in-frame clones alone and is incomplete. The sample contains around 300,000 clones, roughly 11% of which appear only once. Regarding the study as a whole: People with Type 1 diabetes carried modestly yet significantly shorter TCRB CDR3s in all four CD4+ subsets. TCRB rearrangement may or may not be influenced by HLA type; here this remained unresolved. Sequencing from cDNA could over-represent high-TCR-expressing cells.

The receptor was derived from a woman aged 30 to 39 in good health. The sample consisted of naive CD4+ T cells from blood. The rearrangement links TRBV6-5 to TRBJ2-7; D gene unclear. The CDR3 coding sequence is TGTGCCAGCAGTTACTCGAACAGATACGAGCAGTACTTC. This encodes CASSYSNRYEQYF.